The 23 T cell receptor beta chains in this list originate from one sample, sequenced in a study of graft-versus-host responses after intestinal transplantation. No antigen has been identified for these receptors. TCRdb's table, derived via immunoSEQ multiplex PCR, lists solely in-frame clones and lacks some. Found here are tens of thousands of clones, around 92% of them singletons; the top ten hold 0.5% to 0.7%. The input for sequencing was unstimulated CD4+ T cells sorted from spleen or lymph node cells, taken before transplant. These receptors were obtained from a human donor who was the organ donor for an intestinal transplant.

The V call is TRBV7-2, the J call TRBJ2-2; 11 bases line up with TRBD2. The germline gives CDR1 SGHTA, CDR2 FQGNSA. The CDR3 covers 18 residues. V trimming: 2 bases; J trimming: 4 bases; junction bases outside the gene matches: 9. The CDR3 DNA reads TGTGCCAGCAGCTTAAGAGCAATAGCGGGAGGGGGCACCGGGGAGCTGTTTTTT. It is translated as CASSLRAIAGGGTGELFF.

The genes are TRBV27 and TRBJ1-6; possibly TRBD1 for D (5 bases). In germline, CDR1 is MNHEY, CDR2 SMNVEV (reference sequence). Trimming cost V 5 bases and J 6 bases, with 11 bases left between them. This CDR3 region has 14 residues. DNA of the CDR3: TGTGCCAGCAGTATCAGGGTACCTAATTCACCCCTCCACTTT. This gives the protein CASSIRVPNSPLHF.

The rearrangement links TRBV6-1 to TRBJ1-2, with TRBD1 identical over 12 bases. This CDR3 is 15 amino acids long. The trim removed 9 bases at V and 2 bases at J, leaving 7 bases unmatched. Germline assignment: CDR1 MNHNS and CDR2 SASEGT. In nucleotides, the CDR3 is TGTGCCAGTCTTATGGGGACAGGGGGCAACTATGGCTACACCTTC. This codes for CASLMGTGGNYGYTF.

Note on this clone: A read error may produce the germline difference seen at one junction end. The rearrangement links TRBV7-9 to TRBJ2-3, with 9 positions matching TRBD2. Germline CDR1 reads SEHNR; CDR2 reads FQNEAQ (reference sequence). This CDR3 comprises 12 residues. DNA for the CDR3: TGTGCCAGCAGCGCCACCGGGACTAGCTTTCATTTT. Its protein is CASSATGTSFHF.

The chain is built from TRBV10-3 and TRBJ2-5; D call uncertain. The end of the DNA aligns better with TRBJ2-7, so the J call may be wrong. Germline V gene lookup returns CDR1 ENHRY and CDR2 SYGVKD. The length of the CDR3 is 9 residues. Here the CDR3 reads CATLAEQYF. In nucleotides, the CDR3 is TGTGCCACCTTAGCCGAGCAGTACTTC.

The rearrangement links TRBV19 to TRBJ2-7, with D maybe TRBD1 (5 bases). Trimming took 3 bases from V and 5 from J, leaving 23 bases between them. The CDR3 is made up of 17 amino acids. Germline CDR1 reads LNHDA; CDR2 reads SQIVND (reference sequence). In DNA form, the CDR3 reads TGTGCCAGTAGTATCGGTTCACAGGATCCGTATTTCCACGAGCAGTACTTC. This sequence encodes CASSIGSQDPYFHEQYF.

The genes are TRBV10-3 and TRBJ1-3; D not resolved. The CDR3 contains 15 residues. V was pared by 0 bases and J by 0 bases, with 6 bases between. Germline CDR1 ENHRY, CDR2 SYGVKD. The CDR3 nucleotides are TGTGCCATCAGTGAGTCGTCGTACTCTGGAAACACCATATATTTT. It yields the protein CAISESSYSGNTIYF.

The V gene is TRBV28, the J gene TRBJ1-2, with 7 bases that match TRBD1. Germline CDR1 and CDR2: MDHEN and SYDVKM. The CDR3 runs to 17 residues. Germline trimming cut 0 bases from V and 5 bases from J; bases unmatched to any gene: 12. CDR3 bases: TGTGCCAGCAGTTTATGGGGGCAGGGGGTAGAAGAATATGGCTACACCTTC. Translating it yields CASSLWGQGVEEYGYTF.

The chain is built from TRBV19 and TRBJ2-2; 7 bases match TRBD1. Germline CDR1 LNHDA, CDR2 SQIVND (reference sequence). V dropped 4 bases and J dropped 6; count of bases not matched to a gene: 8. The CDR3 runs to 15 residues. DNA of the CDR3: TGTGCCAGTAGTAGCCGGGACAGATTCCCCGGGGAGCTGTTTTTT. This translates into CASSSRDRFPGELFF. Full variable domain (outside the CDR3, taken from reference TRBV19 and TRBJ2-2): DGGITQSPKYLFRKEGQNVTLSCEQNLNHDAMYWYRQDPGQGLRLIYYSQIVNDFQKGDIAEGYSVSREKKESFPLTVTSAQKNPTAFYLCASSSRDRFPGELFFGEGSRLTVL.

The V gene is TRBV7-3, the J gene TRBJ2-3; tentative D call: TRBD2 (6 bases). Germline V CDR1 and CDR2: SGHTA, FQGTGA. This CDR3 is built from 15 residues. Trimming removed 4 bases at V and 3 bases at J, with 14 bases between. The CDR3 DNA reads TGTGCCAGCAGCTCCGGACTGGGGGGAACAGATACGCAGTATTTT. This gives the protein CASSSGLGGTDTQYF.

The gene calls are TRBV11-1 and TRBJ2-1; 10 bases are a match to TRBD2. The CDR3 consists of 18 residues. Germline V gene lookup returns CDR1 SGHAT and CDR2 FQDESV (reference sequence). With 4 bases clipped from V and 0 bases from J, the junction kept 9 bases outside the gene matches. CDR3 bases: TGTGCCAGCAGCTGGGGGATTAGCGGGAGGAGCTCCTACAATGAGCAGTTCTTC. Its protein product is CASSWGISGRSSYNEQFF.

This CDR3 is CASRDSIYGYTF. The CDR3, as DNA: TGTGCCAGCCGGGACAGTATTTATGGCTACACCTTC. J is TRBJ1-2 and V is TRBV2, with 7 bases lining up with TRBD1. V was pared by 8 bases and J by 5 bases, with 5 bases of the junction left unmatched. The CDR3 runs 12 residues. The germline gives CDR1 SNHLY, CDR2 FYNNEI.

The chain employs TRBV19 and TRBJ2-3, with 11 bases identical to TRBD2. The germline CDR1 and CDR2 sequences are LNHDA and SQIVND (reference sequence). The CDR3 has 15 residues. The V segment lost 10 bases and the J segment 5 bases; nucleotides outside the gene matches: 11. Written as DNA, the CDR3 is TGTGCCACCCGAGCCGGGACTAGCGGAGGAGATACGCAGTATTTT. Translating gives CATRAGTSGGDTQYF.

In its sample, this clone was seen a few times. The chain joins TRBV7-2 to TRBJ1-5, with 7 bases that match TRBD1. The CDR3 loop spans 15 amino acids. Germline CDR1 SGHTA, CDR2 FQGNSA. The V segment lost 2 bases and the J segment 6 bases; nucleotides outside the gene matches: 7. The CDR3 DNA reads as TGTGCCAGCAGCTTAACAGGGGTGGGAGGTCAGCCCCAGCATTTT. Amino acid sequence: CASSLTGVGGQPQHF.

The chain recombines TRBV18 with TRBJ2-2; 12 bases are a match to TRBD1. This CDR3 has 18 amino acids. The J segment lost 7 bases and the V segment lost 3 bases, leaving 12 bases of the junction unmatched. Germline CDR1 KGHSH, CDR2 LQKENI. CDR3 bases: TGTGCCAGCTCACCCCCGGGACAGGGGGCGTTTGGTCGCGGGGAGCTGTTTTTT. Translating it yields CASSPPGQGAFGRGELFF.

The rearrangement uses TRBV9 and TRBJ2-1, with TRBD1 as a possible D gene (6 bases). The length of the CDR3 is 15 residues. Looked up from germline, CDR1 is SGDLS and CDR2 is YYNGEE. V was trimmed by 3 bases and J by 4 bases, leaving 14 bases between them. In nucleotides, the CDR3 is TGTGCCAGCAGCGCGGAACCGGGACAATACAATGAGCAGTTCTTC. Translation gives CASSAEPGQYNEQFF. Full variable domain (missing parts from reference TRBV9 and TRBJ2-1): DSGVTQTPKHLITATGQRVTLRCSPRSGDLSVYWYQQSLDQGLQFLIQYYNGEERAKGNILERFSAQQFPDLHSELNLSSLELGDSALYFCASSAEPGQYNEQFFGPGTRLTVL.

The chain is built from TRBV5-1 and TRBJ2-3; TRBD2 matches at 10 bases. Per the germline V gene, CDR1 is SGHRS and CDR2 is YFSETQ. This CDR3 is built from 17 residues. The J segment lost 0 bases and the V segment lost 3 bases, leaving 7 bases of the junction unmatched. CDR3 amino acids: CASSSLLAGHSTDTQYF. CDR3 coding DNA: TGCGCCAGCAGCTCCCTACTAGCGGGACACAGCACAGATACGCAGTATTTT.

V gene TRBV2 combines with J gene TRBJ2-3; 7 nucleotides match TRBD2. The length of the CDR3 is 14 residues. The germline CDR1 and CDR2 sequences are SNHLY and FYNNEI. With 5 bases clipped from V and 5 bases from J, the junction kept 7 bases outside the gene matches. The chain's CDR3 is CASSLSREGDTQYF. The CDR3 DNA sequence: TGTGCCAGCAGTCTATCTAGGGAGGGAGATACGCAGTATTTT.

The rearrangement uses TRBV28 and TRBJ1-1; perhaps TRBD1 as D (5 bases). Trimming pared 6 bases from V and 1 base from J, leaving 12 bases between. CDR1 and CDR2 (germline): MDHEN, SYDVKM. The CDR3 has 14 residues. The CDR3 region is CASRKPQGNTEAFF. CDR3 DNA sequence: TGTGCCAGCAGGAAACCTCAGGGGAACACTGAAGCTTTCTTT.

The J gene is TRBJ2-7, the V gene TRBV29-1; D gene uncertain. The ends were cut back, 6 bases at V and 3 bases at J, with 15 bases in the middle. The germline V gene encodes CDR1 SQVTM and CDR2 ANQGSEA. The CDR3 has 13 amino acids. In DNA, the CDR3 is TGCAGCGTCCCTGAGTCTATCCACTACGAGCAGTACTTC. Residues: CSVPESIHYEQYF.

CDR3 protein: CASSPATGQSSEQFF. CDR3 nucleotide sequence: TGTGCCAGCAGCCCCGCTACGGGTCAGAGTAGTGAGCAGTTCTTC. The V gene is TRBV9, the J gene TRBJ2-1; unclear D gene. Per germline, CDR1 SGDLS and CDR2 YYNGEE. The CDR3 runs to 15 residues. The ends were cut back, 4 bases at V and 9 bases at J, with 20 bases in the middle. The full variable domain, rest sourced from reference TRBV9 and TRBJ2-1, is DSGVTQTPKHLITATGQRVTLRCSPRSGDLSVYWYQQSLDQGLQFLIQYYNGEERAKGNILERFSAQQFPDLHSELNLSSLELGDSALYFCASSPATGQSSEQFFGPGTRLTVL.

CDR3 DNA sequence: TGTGCCAGCAGCCCGCGGGACGACCCTCCCTACGAGCAGTACTTC. This sequence encodes CASSPRDDPPYEQYF. The chain links TRBV7-3 to TRBJ2-7; D might be TRBD2 (6 bases). The CDR3 is 15 amino acids. V was shortened by 5 bases and J by 2 bases, with 16 bases between the two germline ends. Per germline, CDR1 SGHTA and CDR2 FQGTGA.

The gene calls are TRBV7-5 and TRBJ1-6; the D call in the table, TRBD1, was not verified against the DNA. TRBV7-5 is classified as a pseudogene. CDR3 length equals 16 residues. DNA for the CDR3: TGTGCCAGAAGCTTAGTAAGGGGACAGGGGAGTTCACCCCTCCACTTT. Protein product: CARSLVRGQGSSPLHF.